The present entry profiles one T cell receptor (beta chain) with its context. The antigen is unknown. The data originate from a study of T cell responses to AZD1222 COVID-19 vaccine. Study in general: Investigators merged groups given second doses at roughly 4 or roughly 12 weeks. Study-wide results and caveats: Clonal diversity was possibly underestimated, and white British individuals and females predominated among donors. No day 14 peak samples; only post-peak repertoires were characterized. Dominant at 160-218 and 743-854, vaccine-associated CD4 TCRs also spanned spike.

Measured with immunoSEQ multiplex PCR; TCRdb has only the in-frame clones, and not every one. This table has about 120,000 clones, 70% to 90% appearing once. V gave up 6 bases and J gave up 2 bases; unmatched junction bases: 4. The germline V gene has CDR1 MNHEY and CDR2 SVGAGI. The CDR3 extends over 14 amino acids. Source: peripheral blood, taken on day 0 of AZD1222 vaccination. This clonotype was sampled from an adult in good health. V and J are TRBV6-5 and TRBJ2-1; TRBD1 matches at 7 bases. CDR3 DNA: TGTGCCAGCAGGAATACAGGGGCCTACAATGAGCAGTTCTTC. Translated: CASRNTGAYNEQFF.